These 9 T cell receptor beta chains were all obtained from the same sample, sequenced in a study of T cells in Graves' hyperthyroidism and ophthalmopathy. Authors of the study amplified TCR beta CDR3 regions from RNA transcripts. An initial round of RT-PCR targeting the TCR CDR3 relied on the HTBI primer set. TCRdb fed the multiplex PCR reads into MiXCR, producing one record per CDR3 protein. The table has 450,000 to 550,000 distinct CDR3 sequences, around 22% seen once. The source material was blood. These receptors originate from a woman in her 30s with Graves' ophthalmopathy.

The table lists this clonotype with many counts. The chain employs TRBV6-2 or TRBV6-3 and TRBJ1-2; the D gene is possibly TRBD1 (5 bases). Trimming removed 6 bases from V and 2 bases from J, with 7 bases in between. From germline, CDR1 is MNHEY and CDR2 SVGEGT. The CDR3 runs 12 residues. The CDR3: CASRWDNYGYTF. CDR3 bases: TGTGCCAGCAGATGGGACAACTATGGCTACACCTTC.

This clonotype was seen many times. The chain joins TRBV6-5 to TRBJ2-2, with 10 bases identical to TRBD2. Germline V gives CDR1 MNHEY, CDR2 SVGAGI. This CDR3 region has 15 residues. V gave up 3 bases and J gave up 6 bases; unmatched junction bases: 4. The CDR3 region has the DNA TGTGCCAGCAGTTATACAGCGGGGGGGCCCGGGGAGCTGTTTTTT. Translated, it gives CASSYTAGGPGELFF.

In its sample, this clonotype was seen many times. The genes are TRBV28 and TRBJ1-3, with no clear D. V was trimmed by 5 bases and J by 0 bases, leaving 11 bases between them. Germline values: CDR1 MDHEN, CDR2 SYDVKM. The CDR3 totals 15 residues. CDR3: CASSASPSSGNTIYF. The CDR3 nucleotides are TGTGCCAGCAGTGCAAGCCCTAGCTCTGGAAACACCATATATTTT.

Ten or more counts support this clonotype. This rearrangement joins TRBV6-5 to TRBJ2-2, with 10 bases that match TRBD2. V was clipped by 2 bases and J by 3 bases; unmatched bases: 0. CDR1 is MNHEY, CDR2 SVGAGI, per germline. The CDR3 consists of 15 residues. DNA for the CDR3: TGTGCCAGCAGTTACGGGACTAGCGACACCGGGGAGCTGTTTTTT. As protein: CASSYGTSDTGELFF.

There are many counts of this clonotype. The J gene is TRBJ1-2, the V gene TRBV20-1; weak D call: TRBD1 (6 bases). This CDR3 has 12 amino acids. V lost 6 bases, J lost 5 bases, and 13 bases lay in between. Germline CDR1 reads DFQATT; CDR2 reads SNEGSKA (reference sequence). The CDR3 here is CSALEGGYGYTF. DNA of the CDR3: TGCAGTGCCTTGGAGGGGGGTTATGGCTACACCTTC.

This clonotype was counted many times. J is TRBJ1-2 and V is TRBV6-5, with a possible D match to TRBD1 (6 bases). The CDR3 sequence is 13 residues long. V gave up 4 bases and J gave up 4 bases, with 10 bases separating them. CDR1 and CDR2 from the germline V gene are MNHEY and SVGAGI. The CDR3 DNA sequence: TGTGCCAGCAGTTCGGCAGGGGCCTATGGCTACACCTTC. Encoded protein: CASSSAGAYGYTF.

This clonotype was picked up many times. The DNA of the CDR3 is TGCAGCGTGGTAGTAGCGGGGGCGGGGGGGACCCAGTACTTC. Its protein is CSVVVAGAGGTQYF. The J gene is TRBJ2-5, the V gene TRBV29-1, with 9 bases fitting TRBD2. The CDR3 runs to 14 residues. Trimming cost V 6 bases and J 7 bases; bases outside gene matches: 12. The germline V gene encodes CDR1 SQVTM and CDR2 ANQGSEA.

This clonotype came up many times. The chain carries TRBV7-2 and TRBJ1-2, with 9 bases that match TRBD1. The J segment lost 4 bases and the V segment lost 0 bases, leaving 12 bases of the junction unmatched. Germline-derived CDR1 and CDR2 are SGHTA and FQGNSA. This CDR3 is built from 18 residues. In nucleotides, the CDR3 is TGTGCCAGCAGCTTAGCGGGCTCCGGGACAGGGAGGATCTATGGCTACACCTTC. This translates into CASSLAGSGTGRIYGYTF.

The table lists this clonotype with a few counts. The chain is built from TRBV11-1 and TRBJ1-1; possibly TRBD1 for D (5 bases). The CDR3 has 14 amino acids. CDR1 and CDR2 (germline): SGHAT, FQDESV (reference sequence). V was trimmed by 11 bases and J by 1 base, leaving 17 bases between them. CDR3 region: CAPPGARGNTEAFF. The CDR3 bases are TGTGCCCCCCCCGGGGCCCGCGGGAACACTGAAGCTTTCTTT.